A single T cell receptor (beta chain) is shown here with its context. This record belongs to a study of blood T cell repertoires in COVID-19. The CDR3 is 15 residues long. After removal of 1 base from V and 10 bases from J, the junction contained 8 bases not matched to a gene. Germline V gene data show CDR1 as SGHVS and CDR2 as FNYEAQ. Profiling relied on immunoSEQ multiplex PCR, and the TCRdb table lists in-frame clones only, not all of them. The sample lists 150,000 to 200,000 clones; roughly 85% were seen once. The sample was peripheral blood. V gene TRBV7-6 combines with J gene TRBJ2-1, with 9 nucleotides matching TRBD2. The source of this sequence is a woman in her seventies with acute or convalescent COVID-19. The CDR3 here is CASSLGGRADREQFF. In DNA, the CDR3 is TGTGCCAGCAGCTTAGGCGGGAGGGCGGATCGGGAGCAGTTCTTC.